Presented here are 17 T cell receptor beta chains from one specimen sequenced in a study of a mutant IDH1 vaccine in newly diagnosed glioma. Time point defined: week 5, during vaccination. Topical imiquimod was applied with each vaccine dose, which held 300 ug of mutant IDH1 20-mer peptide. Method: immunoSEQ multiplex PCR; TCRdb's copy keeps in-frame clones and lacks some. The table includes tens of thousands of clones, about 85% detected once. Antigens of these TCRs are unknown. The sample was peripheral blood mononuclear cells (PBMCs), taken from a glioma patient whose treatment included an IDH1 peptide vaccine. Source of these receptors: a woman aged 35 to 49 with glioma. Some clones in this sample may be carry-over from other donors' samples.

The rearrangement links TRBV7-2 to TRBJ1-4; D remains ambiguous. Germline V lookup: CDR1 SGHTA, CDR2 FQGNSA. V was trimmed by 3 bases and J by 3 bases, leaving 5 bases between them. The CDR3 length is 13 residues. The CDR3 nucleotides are TGTGCCAGCAGCTTGTCGGCTAATGAAAAACTGTTTTTT. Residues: CASSLSANEKLFF.

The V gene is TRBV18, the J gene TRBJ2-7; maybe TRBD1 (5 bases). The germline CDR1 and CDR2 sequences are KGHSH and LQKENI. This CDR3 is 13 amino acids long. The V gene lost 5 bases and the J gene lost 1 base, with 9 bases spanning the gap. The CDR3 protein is CASSSRESYEQYF. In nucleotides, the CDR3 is TGTGCCAGCTCATCCAGGGAATCCTACGAGCAGTACTTC.

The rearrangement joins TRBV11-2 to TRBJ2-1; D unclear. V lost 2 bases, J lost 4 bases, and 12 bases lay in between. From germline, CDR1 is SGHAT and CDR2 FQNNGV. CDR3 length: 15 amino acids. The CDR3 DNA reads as TGTGCCAGCAGCTTATGGTCTAATGCGTACAATGAGCAGTTCTTC. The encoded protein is CASSLWSNAYNEQFF.

DNA of the CDR3: TGTGCCAGCAGAAGGTACAATGAGCAGTTCTTC. Protein sequence: CASRRYNEQFF. The rearrangement joins TRBV27 to TRBJ2-1; D not resolved. The V end lost 6 bases, the J end lost 4 bases, and 4 bases lay between the germline ends. The germline gives CDR1 MNHEY, CDR2 SMNVEV (reference sequence). CDR3 length: 11 amino acids.

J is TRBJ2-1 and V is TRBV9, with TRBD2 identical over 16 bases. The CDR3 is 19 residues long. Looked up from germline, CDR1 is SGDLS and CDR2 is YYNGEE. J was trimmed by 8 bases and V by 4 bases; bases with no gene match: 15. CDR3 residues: CASSLSSGTSGGATYEQFF. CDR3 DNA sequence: TGTGCCAGCAGCCTCTCCTCGGGGACTAGCGGGGGGGCAACCTATGAGCAGTTCTTC.

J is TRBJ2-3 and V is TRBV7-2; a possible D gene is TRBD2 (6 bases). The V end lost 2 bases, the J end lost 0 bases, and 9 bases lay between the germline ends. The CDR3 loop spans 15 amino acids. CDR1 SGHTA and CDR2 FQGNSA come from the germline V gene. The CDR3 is CASSLFAGSTDTQYF. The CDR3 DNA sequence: TGTGCCAGCAGCTTATTTGCGGGAAGCACAGATACGCAGTATTTT.

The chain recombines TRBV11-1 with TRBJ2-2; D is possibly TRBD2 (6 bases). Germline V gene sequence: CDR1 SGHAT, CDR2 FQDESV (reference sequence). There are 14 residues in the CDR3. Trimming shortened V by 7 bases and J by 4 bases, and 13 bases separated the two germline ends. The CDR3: CASMGGEGTGELFF. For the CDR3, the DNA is TGTGCCAGCATGGGGGGAGAGGGCACCGGGGAGCTGTTTTTT.

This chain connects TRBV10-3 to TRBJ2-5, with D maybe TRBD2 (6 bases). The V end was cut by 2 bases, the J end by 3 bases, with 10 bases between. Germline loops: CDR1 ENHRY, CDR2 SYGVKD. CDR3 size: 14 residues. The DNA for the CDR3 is TGTGCCATCAGTGAGAGGGACTTCGAAGAGACCCAGTACTTC. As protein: CAISERDFEETQYF.

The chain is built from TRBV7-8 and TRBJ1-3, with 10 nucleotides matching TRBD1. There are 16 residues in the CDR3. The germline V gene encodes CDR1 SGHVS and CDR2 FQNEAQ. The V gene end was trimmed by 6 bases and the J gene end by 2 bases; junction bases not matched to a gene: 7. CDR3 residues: CASRSGQGVPGNTIYF. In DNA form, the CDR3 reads TGTGCCAGCAGATCCGGACAGGGGGTCCCTGGAAACACCATATATTTT.

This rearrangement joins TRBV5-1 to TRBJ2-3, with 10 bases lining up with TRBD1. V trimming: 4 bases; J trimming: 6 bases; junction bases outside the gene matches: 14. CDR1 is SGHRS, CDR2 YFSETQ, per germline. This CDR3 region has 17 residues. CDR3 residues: CASSPSDRGPALDTQYF. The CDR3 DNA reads TGCGCCAGCAGCCCGTCCGACAGGGGGCCCGCCTTGGATACGCAGTATTTT.

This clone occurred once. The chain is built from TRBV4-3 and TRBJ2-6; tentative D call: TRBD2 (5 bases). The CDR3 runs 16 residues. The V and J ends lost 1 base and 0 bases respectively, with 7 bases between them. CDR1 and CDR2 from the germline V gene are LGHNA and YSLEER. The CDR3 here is CASSQASGSGANVLTF. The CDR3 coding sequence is TGCGCCAGCAGCCAAGCAAGCGGCTCTGGGGCCAACGTCCTGACTTTC.

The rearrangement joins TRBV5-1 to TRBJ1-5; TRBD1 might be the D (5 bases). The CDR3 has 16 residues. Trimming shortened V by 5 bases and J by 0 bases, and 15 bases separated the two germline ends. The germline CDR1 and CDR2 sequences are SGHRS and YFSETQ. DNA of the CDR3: TGCGCCAGCAGTTGGGGCCACGGAGATAGCAATCAGCCCCAGCATTTT. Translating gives CASSWGHGDSNQPQHF.

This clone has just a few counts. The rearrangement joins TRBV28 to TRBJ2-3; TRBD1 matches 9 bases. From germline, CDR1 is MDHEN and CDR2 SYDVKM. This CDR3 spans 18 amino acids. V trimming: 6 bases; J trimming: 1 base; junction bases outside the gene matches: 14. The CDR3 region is CASRSLYRGPEGTDTQYF. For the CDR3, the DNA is TGTGCCAGCAGGTCCCTCTACAGGGGGCCGGAGGGCACAGATACGCAGTATTTT.

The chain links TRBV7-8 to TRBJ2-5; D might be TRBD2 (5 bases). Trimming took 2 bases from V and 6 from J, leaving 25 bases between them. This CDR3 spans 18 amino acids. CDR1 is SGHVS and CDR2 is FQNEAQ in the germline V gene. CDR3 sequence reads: CASSLSRTPPPFGKTQYF. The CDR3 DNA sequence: TGTGCCAGCAGCTTATCCCGGACTCCGCCGCCGTTCGGAAAGACCCAGTACTTC.

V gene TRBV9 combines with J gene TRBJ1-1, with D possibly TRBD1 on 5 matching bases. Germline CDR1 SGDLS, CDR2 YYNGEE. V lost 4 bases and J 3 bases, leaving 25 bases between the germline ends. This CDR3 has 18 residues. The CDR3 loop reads CASSPRGRIGRGYTEAFF. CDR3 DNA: TGTGCCAGCAGCCCAAGAGGGAGAATTGGGAGGGGTTACACTGAAGCTTTCTTT.

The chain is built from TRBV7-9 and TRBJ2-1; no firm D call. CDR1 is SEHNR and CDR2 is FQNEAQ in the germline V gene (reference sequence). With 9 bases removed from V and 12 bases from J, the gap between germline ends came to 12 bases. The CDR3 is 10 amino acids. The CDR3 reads CARVYLVQFF. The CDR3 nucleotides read TGTGCCAGGGTTTATTTAGTGCAGTTCTTC.

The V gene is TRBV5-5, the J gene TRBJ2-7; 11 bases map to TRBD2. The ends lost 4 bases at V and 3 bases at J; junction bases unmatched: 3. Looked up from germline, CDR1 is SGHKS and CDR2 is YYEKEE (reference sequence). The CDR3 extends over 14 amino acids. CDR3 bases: TGTGCCAGCAGCGTTACTAGCGGGGGCTACGAGCAGTACTTC. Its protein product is CASSVTSGGYEQYF.